Below, 25 T cell receptor beta chains from the same sample are listed, as sequenced in a study of shared clonotypes between healthy human individuals. This table comes from immunoSEQ multiplex PCR, and its TCRdb copy is limited to in-frame clones, with some not included. The sample gives about 1 million clones, about 75% of which show up once; roughly 1.4% is in the top ten. The sample was memory CD4+ T cells sorted from blood. Subset here: CD45RA-negative fraction. Every receptor here comes from a man aged 18 to 29 in good health.

The CDR3 nucleotides read TGTGCCAGCAGCCTGCGCGGCAATGAGCAGTTCTTC. Protein product: CASSLRGNEQFF. The chain employs TRBV9 and TRBJ2-1, with no clear D. The CDR3 sequence is 12 residues long. The germline V and J ends were trimmed by 4 bases and 6 bases, with 8 bases remaining between them. Germline-derived CDR1 and CDR2 are SGDLS and YYNGEE.

CDR3 sequence (DNA): TGTGCCAGTAGTAGAAACCCCGGGGCAGGGGGTAATTCACCCCTCCACTTT. It yields the protein CASSRNPGAGGNSPLHF. V is TRBV19 and J is TRBJ1-6, with 7 bases that match TRBD1. The CDR3 totals 17 residues. After removal of 4 bases from V and 6 bases from J, the junction contained 12 bases not matched to a gene. The V gene's germline CDR1 is LNHDA and CDR2 SQIVND (reference sequence).

The chain combines TRBV28 with TRBJ1-4; D not certain. The CDR3 spans 10 residues. Germline V gene data show CDR1 as MDHEN and CDR2 as SYDVKM. Deletions cut 6 bases from V and 8 bases from J, with 4 bases between. The CDR3 coding sequence is TGTGCCAGCAGCCGAGAAAAACTGTTTTTT. As protein: CASSREKLFF.

This clone was observed a handful of times. This sample also contains other DNA sequences that code for the same CDR3. The DNA of the CDR3 is TGTGCCATCAGTCGAGACGGAAACACCATATATTTT. This gives the protein CAISRDGNTIYF. The rearrangement links TRBV10-3 to TRBJ1-3, with no clear D. CDR1 is ENHRY, CDR2 SYGVKD, per germline. This CDR3 comprises 12 residues. V was clipped by 5 bases and J by 4 bases, with 6 bases between them.

About this clone: This may be a read error: a much more frequent sequence differs by one nucleotide. This CDR3 is also generated by other DNA sequences in the sample. This rearrangement joins TRBV7-9 to TRBJ1-4; 10 bases agree with TRBD1. The V and J ends lost 3 bases and 2 bases, in that order; junction bases with no gene match: 0. The CDR3 covers 15 residues. The V gene's germline CDR1 is SEHNR and CDR2 FQNEAQ (reference sequence). CDR3 sequence reads: CASSLDRGTNEKLFF. The CDR3, as DNA: TGTGCCAGCAGCTTGGACAGGGGGACTAATGAAAAACTGTTTTTT.

This clone was detected a few times. The chain has TRBV7-9 and TRBJ2-3, with D maybe TRBD2 (5 bases). Germline lookup yields CDR1 SEHNR and CDR2 FQNEAQ (reference sequence). The CDR3 covers 14 residues. Trimming cost V 1 base and J 4 bases, with 9 bases left between them. In DNA form, the CDR3 reads TGTGCCAGCAGCTTAGGACCGGGGTCAGATACGCAGTATTTT. It specifies CASSLGPGSDTQYF.

This chain uses TRBV5-8 with TRBJ1-4; D is ambiguous. CDR1 is SGHTS and CDR2 is YDEGEE in the germline V gene. CDR3 length equals 19 residues. V was cut by 2 bases and J by 7 bases, with 27 bases left in between. CDR3 sequence reads: CASSLSGVLAHLKAEKLFF. DNA of the CDR3: TGTGCCAGCAGCTTAAGTGGTGTTTTGGCCCATCTCAAGGCTGAAAAACTGTTTTTT.

This clone was counted between two and nine times. The chain employs TRBV18 and TRBJ1-6, with D uncertain. This CDR3 has 16 amino acids. The germline V gene encodes CDR1 KGHSH and CDR2 LQKENI. The ends were cut back, 3 bases at V and 3 bases at J, with 12 bases in the middle. DNA for the CDR3: TGTGCCAGCTCACCTCTACGGGCAGACTATAATTCACCCCTCCACTTT. Translating it yields CASSPLRADYNSPLHF. The full variable domain, with the rest looked up from reference TRBV18 and TRBJ1-6, is NAGVMQNPRHLVRRRGQEARLRCSPMKGHSHVYWYRQLPEEGLKFMVYLQKENIIDESGMPKERFSAEFPKEGPSILRIQQVVRGDSAAYFCASSPLRADYNSPLHFGNGTRLTVT.

The chain joins TRBV9 to TRBJ2-3; D may correspond to TRBD1 or TRBD2 (6 bases each). Germline loops: CDR1 SGDLS, CDR2 YYNGEE. This CDR3 region has 15 residues. The V end was cut by 4 bases, the J end by 0 bases, with 12 bases between. This chain's CDR3 is CASSPGATSTDTQYF. The CDR3 DNA sequence: TGTGCCAGCAGCCCGGGGGCGACTAGCACAGATACGCAGTATTTT. Full variable domain (rest looked up from reference TRBV9 and TRBJ2-3): DSGVTQTPKHLITATGQRVTLRCSPRSGDLSVYWYQQSLDQGLQFLIQYYNGEERAKGNILERFSAQQFPDLHSELNLSSLELGDSALYFCASSPGATSTDTQYFGPGTRLTVL.

This chain joins TRBV5-6 and TRBJ2-1; perhaps D is TRBD1 or TRBD2 (5 bases each). The CDR3 length is 15 residues. Germline V gives CDR1 SGHDT, CDR2 YYEEEE. V dropped 3 bases and J dropped 0 bases, with 10 bases sitting between them. CDR3 in DNA: TGTGCCAGCAGCTACTGGGGGAGCTCCTACAATGAGCAGTTCTTC. Translated, it gives CASSYWGSSYNEQFF.

The J gene is TRBJ2-5, the V gene TRBV6-5; perhaps TRBD1 as D (5 bases). The CDR3 consists of 15 residues. The V and J ends lost 2 bases and 5 bases respectively, with 15 bases between them. Per germline, CDR1 MNHEY and CDR2 SVGAGI. CDR3 loop: CASSYGASGPETQYF. Here the CDR3 DNA reads TGTGCCAGCAGTTACGGGGCTAGTGGGCCGGAGACCCAGTACTTC.

The CDR3 loop reads CASSQDLARYYEQYF. DNA for the CDR3: TGTGCCAGCAGCCAAGATCTTGCTAGATACTACGAGCAGTACTTC. This chain links TRBV14 with TRBJ2-7; D remains unclear. V shed 0 bases and J shed 3 bases, with 12 bases lying between them. Looked up from germline, CDR1 is SGHDN and CDR2 is FVKESK. This CDR3 region has 15 residues.

This clone has just one count. The chain joins TRBV6-4 to TRBJ1-1; TRBD1 matches at 7 bases. The CDR3 is 17 residues long. The junction had 18 bases not matched to a gene; V was cut back by 6 bases and J by 5 bases. The germline V gene encodes CDR1 MRHNA and CDR2 SNTAGT. The CDR3 nucleotides are TGTGCCAGCAGAGCGGAAGGGGGCTATTCTAAAGGAACTGAAGCTTTCTTT. It yields the protein CASRAEGGYSKGTEAFF.

The V call is TRBV27, the J call TRBJ2-7; D not certain. Per germline, CDR1 MNHEY and CDR2 SMNVEV (reference sequence). The CDR3 is 13 residues long. The V end lost 6 bases, the J end lost 2 bases, and 11 bases lay between the germline ends. CDR3 DNA sequence: TGTGCCAGCAGGAATATGGGCACCTACGAGCAGTACTTC. Protein: CASRNMGTYEQYF.

CDR3 sequence reads: CASSSGLDSYEQYF. The CDR3 DNA sequence: TGTGCCAGCAGCTCCGGACTGGACTCCTACGAGCAGTACTTC. The chain employs TRBV5-6 and TRBJ2-7, with D possibly TRBD2 on 5 matching bases. V lost 3 bases and J 0 bases, leaving 10 bases between the germline ends. The CDR3 extends over 14 amino acids. The V gene's germline CDR1 is SGHDT and CDR2 YYEEEE.

Only one count was recorded for this clone. V gene TRBV21-1 combines with J gene TRBJ1-4; TRBD1 was called by the table and not checked on the DNA. TRBV21-1 represents a pseudogene. This CDR3 region has 14 residues. CDR3 nucleotides: TGTGCCAGCAAGGAACAGGGGACGAGTGAAAAACTGTTTTTT. Protein: CASKEQGTSEKLFF.

This rearrangement joins TRBV5-6 to TRBJ2-1; TRBD1 agrees at 8 bases. The germline V gene has CDR1 SGHDT and CDR2 YYEEEE. The CDR3 is 16 residues long. J lost 0 bases, V lost 4 bases, and 6 bases had no gene match. DNA for the CDR3: TGTGCCAGCAGCCGCGACAGGGGTAGCTCCTACAATGAGCAGTTCTTC. Protein: CASSRDRGSSYNEQFF. The complete variable domain, with remaining parts taken from reference TRBV5-6 and TRBJ2-1, reads DAGVTQSPTHLIKTRGQQVTLRCSPKSGHDTVSWYQQALGQGPQFIFQYYEEEERQRGNFPDRFSGHQFPNYSSELNVNALLLGDSALYLCASSRDRGSSYNEQFFGPGTRLTVL.

The chain carries TRBV4-1 and TRBJ2-5, with 7 bases identical to TRBD1. TRBJ2-7 explains the end of the DNA better; the J call may be wrong. Germline-derived CDR1 and CDR2 are MGHRA and YSYEKL. The CDR3 consists of 14 residues. CDR3 loop: CASSQADRPYEQYF. The DNA for the CDR3 is TGCGCCAGCAGCCAGGCGGACAGGCCCTACGAGCAGTACTTC.

The V gene is TRBV5-1, the J gene TRBJ2-7; 11 bases map to TRBD1. The CDR3 has 15 residues. Trimming took 0 bases from V and 3 from J; bases not matched to a gene: 2. CDR1 and CDR2 (germline): SGHRS, YFSETQ. The CDR3 bases are TGCGCCAGCAGCTTGGGGACAGGGGGCGGCTACGAGCAGTACTTC. It specifies CASSLGTGGGYEQYF.

The V and J genes are TRBV19 and TRBJ1-6, with TRBD1 as a possible D gene (5 bases). CDR3 size: 14 residues. Trimming pared 3 bases from V and 8 bases from J, leaving 11 bases between. Germline assignment: CDR1 LNHDA and CDR2 SQIVND (reference sequence). In DNA, the CDR3 is TGTGCCAGTAGTATGGGCAGGGTAGATTCACCCCTCCACTTT. Encoded protein: CASSMGRVDSPLHF.

This clone was observed many times. The chain couples TRBV27 to TRBJ2-2, with D perhaps matching TRBD2 (6 bases). Between the trimmed V and J ends, which lost 5 bases and 0 bases, there was a span of 16 bases. The germline gives CDR1 MNHEY, CDR2 SMNVEV (reference sequence). The CDR3 length is 17 residues. CDR3 sequence (DNA): TGTGCCAGCAGTCACGTTTTAGCGGCACCGAACACCGGGGAGCTGTTTTTT. It translates to CASSHVLAAPNTGELFF.

The CDR3 is CASSQHRSGANTGELFF. The CDR3 DNA reads as TGCGCCAGCAGCCAACACCGAAGCGGGGCGAACACCGGGGAGCTGTTTTTT. This rearrangement joins TRBV4-3 to TRBJ2-2, with 7 bases that match TRBD2. The length of the CDR3 is 17 residues. CDR1 and CDR2 (germline): LGHNA, YSLEER. V shed 2 bases, J shed 0 bases, and the junction held 6 bases outside the gene matches.

The chain uses TRBV10-3 and TRBJ1-2; a weak D match, TRBD1 (6 bases). V was shortened by 7 bases and J by 7 bases, with 28 bases between the two germline ends. The CDR3 totals 17 residues. Germline loops: CDR1 ENHRY, CDR2 SYGVKD. The CDR3 is CAINAQETGLFGGGYTF. The DNA of the CDR3 is TGTGCCATCAACGCGCAGGAGACAGGACTCTTTGGGGGTGGCTACACCTTC.

As concerns this clone: One base away lies a much larger clone, so this may be a sequencing read error. The sample has other DNA sequences that encode this CDR3 too. CDR3 in DNA: TGTGCCGCAACAAAACCCATAGGGGGATACATTCAGTACTTT. Its protein is CAATKPIGGYIQYF. The chain uses TRBV10-3 and TRBJ2-4; D might be TRBD1 (6 bases). The CDR3 contains 14 residues. In germline, CDR1 is ENHRY, CDR2 SYGVKD.

This clone was observed many times. Other DNA sequences in the sample encode the same CDR3. This sequence joins TRBV10-3 and TRBJ2-7, with TRBD1 matching over 8 bases. Germline CDR1 reads ENHRY; CDR2 reads SYGVKD. V was clipped by 8 bases and J by 7 bases; unmatched bases: 4. CDR3 length: 11 amino acids. CDR3 DNA sequence: TGTGCCATCGGGCAGGGGGCTGAGCAGTACTTC. It yields the protein CAIGQGAEQYF.